This T cell receptor (beta chain) was obtained from a study of OX40 agonist ivuxolimab in advanced cancers. Study details: Dose-escalation cases comprised hepatocellular carcinoma, melanoma, renal cell or head and neck cancer. Subjects had a mean age of approximately 60 years, with a range of 23 to 79; almost 85% were male.

Here immunoSEQ multiplex PCR was the method, and the copy in TCRdb shows in-frame clones only, minus some. The sample lists under 150,000 clones, around 93% seen once, with over 0.8% in the top ten. Per the germline V gene, CDR1 is SGHNT and CDR2 is YYREEE (reference sequence). CDR3 length: 16 residues. V was clipped by 4 bases and J by 0 bases; unmatched bases: 5. Study-level findings and limits: At 0.1 to 3.0 mg/kg, CD4+ and CD8+ blood T cells expanded clonally by week 6.

Comment on this clone: The antigen is not known.

This clonotype originated in an adult with an advanced solid tumor such as melanoma, head and neck, liver or kidney cancer. The chain combines TRBV5-4 with TRBJ2-3; TRBD2 matches 10 bases. Sequenced here: CD4+ or CD8+ T cells sorted from blood, sampled in a trial of the OX40 agonist ivuxolimab. CDR3 amino acids: CASSKGLAESTDTQYF. CDR3 nucleotide sequence: TGTGCCAGCAGCAAAGGACTAGCGGAAAGCACAGATACGCAGTATTTT. The full variable domain, rest sourced from reference TRBV5-4 and TRBJ2-3, is ETGVTQSPTHLIKTRGQQVTLRCSSQSGHNTVSWYQQALGQGPQFIFQYYREEENGRGNFPPRFSGLQFPNYSSELNVNALELDDSALYLCASSKGLAESTDTQYFGPGTRLTVL.